The T cell receptor (beta chain) described here comes from a study of cytotoxic CD8 clonotypes in ibrutinib-treated CLL. The CDR3 contains 15 residues. The J segment lost 2 bases and the V segment lost 4 bases, leaving 5 bases of the junction unmatched. Germline V lookup: CDR1 SGHRS, CDR2 YFSETQ. Data came from immunoSEQ multiplex PCR; TCRdb stores just in-frame clones and leaves some out. This table holds 76,000 or so clones, around four fifths found once. This rearrangement joins TRBV5-1 to TRBJ2-2; 7 nucleotides align to TRBD1. This receptor was obtained from a human donor with chronic lymphocytic leukemia. This specimen was PBMCs, taken after 24 months of ibrutinib treatment. The CDR3 DNA sequence: TGCGCCAGCAGCCCGGGACAGCCAAACACCGGGGAGCTGTTTTTT. Encoded protein: CASSPGQPNTGELFF.